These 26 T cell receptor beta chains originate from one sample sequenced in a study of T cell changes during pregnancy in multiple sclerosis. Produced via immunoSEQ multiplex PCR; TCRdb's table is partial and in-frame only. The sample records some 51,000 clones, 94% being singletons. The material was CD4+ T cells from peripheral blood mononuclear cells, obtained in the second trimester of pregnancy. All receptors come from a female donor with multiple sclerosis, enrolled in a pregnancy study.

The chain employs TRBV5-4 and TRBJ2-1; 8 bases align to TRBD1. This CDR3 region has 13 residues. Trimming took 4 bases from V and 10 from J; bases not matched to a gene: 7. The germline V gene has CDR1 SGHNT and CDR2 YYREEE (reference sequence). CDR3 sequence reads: CASSRTGFGEQFF. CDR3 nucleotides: TGTGCCAGCAGCAGGACAGGGTTCGGCGAGCAGTTCTTC.

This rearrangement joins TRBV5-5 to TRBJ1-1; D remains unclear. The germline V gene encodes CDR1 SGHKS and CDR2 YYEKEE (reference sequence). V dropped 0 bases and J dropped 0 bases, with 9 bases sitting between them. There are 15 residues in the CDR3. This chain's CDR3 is CASSLGTVMNTEAFF. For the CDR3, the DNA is TGTGCCAGCAGCTTGGGAACGGTGATGAACACTGAAGCTTTCTTT.

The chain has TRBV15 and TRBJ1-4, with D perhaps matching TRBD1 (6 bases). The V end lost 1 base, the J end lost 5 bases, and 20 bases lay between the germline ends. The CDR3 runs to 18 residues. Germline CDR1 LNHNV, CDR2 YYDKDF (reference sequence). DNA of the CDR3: TGTGCCACCAGCAGAGCCTCAGGGGCGACGGCGTGGAATGAAAAACTGTTTTTT. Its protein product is CATSRASGATAWNEKLFF.

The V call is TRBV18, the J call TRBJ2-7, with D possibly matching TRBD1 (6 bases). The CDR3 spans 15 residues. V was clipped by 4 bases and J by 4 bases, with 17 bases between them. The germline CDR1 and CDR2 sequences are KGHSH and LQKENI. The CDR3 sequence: CASSRGGPGAYEQYF. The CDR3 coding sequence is TGTGCCAGCTCACGAGGGGGACCCGGGGCTTACGAGCAGTACTTC.

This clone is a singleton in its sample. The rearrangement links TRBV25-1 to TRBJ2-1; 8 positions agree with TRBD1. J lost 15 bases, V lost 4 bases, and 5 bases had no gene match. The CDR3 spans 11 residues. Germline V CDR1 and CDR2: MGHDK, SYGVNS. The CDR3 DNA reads TGTGCCAGCAGTGGTGGGACAGGCCTGTTCTTC. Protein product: CASSGGTGLFF.

CDR3 sequence: CATSRDRGKGNTIYF. For the CDR3, the DNA is TGTGCCACCAGCAGAGACAGGGGAAAAGGAAACACCATATATTTT. The chain couples TRBV15 to TRBJ1-3, with a possible D match to TRBD1 (6 bases). The CDR3 is 15 amino acids. Trimming cost V 0 bases and J 4 bases, with 10 bases left between them. Germline V gene lookup returns CDR1 LNHNV and CDR2 YYDKDF (reference sequence).

The CDR3 coding sequence is TGCGCCAGCACCGAACAGGGGACAGAGACCCAGTACTTC. Its protein is CASTEQGTETQYF. The chain links TRBV5-1 to TRBJ2-5; 7 positions agree with TRBD1. The CDR3 has 13 amino acids. Trimming removed 6 bases from V and 4 bases from J; junction bases left unmatched: 6. CDR1 and CDR2 from the germline V gene are SGHRS and YFSETQ.

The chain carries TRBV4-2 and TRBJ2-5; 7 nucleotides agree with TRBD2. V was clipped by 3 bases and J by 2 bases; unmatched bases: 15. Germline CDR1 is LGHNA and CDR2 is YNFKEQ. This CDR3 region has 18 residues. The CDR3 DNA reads TGTGCCAGCAGCCAGGGGACTACCCAAAGACCCCGTCAAGAGACCCAGTACTTC. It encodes CASSQGTTQRPRQETQYF.

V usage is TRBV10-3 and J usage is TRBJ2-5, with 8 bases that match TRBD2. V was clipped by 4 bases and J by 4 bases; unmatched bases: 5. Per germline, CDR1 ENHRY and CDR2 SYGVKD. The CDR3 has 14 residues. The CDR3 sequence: CAISAPLAGETQYF. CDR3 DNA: TGTGCCATCAGTGCCCCCCTAGCGGGAGAGACCCAGTACTTC.

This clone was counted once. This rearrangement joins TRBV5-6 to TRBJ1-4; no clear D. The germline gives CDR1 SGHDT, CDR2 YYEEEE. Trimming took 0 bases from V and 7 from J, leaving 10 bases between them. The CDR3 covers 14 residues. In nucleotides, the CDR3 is TGTGCCAGCAGCTTGGGAGGGATCGCTGAAAAACTGTTTTTT. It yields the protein CASSLGGIAEKLFF.

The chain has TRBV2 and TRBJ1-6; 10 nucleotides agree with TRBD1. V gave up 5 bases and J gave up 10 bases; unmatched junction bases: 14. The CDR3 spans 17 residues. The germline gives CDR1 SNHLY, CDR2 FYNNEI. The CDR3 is CASSNQDTGTGASPLHF. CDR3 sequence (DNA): TGTGCCAGCAGTAATCAAGACACCGGGACAGGGGCGTCACCCCTCCACTTT.

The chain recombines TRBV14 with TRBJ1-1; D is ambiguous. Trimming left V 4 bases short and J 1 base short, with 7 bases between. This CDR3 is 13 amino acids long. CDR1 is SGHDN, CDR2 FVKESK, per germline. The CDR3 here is CASSLEWNTEAFF. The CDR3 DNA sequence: TGTGCCAGCAGCCTCGAGTGGAACACTGAAGCTTTCTTT.

CDR3 coding DNA: TGTGCCAGCAGCCGGACCGTGGGGGGGGCCCAAGACTATGGCTACACCTTC. This translates into CASSRTVGGAQDYGYTF. The V call is TRBV6-4, the J call TRBJ1-2; perhaps TRBD1 as D (6 bases). The V end lost 6 bases, the J end lost 3 bases, and 23 bases lay between the germline ends. The CDR3 spans 17 residues. Germline values: CDR1 MRHNA, CDR2 SNTAGT.

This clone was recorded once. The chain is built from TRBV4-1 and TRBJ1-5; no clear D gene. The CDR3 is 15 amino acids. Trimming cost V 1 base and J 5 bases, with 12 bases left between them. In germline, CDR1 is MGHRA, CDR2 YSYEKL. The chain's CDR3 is CASSQGLTSYQPQHF. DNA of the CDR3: TGCGCCAGCAGCCAAGGACTAACAAGTTATCAGCCCCAGCATTTT.

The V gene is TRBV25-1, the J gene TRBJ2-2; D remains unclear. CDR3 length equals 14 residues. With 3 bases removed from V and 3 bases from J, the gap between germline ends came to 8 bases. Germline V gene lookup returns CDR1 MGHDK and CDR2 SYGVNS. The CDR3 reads CASSEAPYTGELFF. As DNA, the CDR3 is TGTGCCAGCAGTGAGGCCCCTTACACCGGGGAGCTGTTTTTT. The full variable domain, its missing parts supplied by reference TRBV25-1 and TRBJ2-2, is EADIYQTPRYLVIGTGKKITLECSQTMGHDKMYWYQQDPGMELHLIHYSYGVNSTEKGDLSSESTVSRIRTEHFPLTLESARPSHTSQYLCASSEAPYTGELFFGEGSRLTVL.

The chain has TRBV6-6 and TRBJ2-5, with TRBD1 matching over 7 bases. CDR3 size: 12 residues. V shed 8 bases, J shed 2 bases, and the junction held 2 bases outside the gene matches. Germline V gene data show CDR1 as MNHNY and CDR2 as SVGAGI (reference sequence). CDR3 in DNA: TGTGCCAGCGAGGGACAGCAAGAGACCCAGTACTTC. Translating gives CASEGQQETQYF.

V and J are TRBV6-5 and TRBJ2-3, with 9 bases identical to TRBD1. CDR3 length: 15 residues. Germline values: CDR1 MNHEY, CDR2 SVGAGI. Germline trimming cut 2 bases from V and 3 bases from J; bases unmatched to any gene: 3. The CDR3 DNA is TGTGCCAGCAGTTACCCGACAGGGGGGACAGATACGCAGTATTTT. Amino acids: CASSYPTGGTDTQYF.

The CDR3 here is CASSQGTTPRAKNIQYF. The DNA for the CDR3 is TGCGCCAGCAGCCAAGGCACCACGCCTAGGGCCAAAAACATTCAGTACTTC. This sequence joins TRBV4-1 and TRBJ2-4; D unclear. Trimming stripped 1 base from V and 1 base from J, with 14 bases between. The CDR3 covers 17 residues. Germline CDR1 reads MGHRA; CDR2 reads YSYEKL.

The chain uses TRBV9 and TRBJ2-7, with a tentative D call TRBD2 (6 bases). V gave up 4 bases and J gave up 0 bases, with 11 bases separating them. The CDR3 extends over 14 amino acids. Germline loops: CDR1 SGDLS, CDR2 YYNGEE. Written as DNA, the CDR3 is TGTGCCAGCAGCCCAGCCGGGGGCTCCTACGAGCAGTACTTC. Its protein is CASSPAGGSYEQYF.

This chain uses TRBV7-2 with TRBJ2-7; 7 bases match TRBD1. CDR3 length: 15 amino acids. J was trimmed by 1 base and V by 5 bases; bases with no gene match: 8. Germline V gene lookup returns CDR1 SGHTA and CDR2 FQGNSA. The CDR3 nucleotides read TGTGCCAGCAGCACTACCCGGGACAGATCCTACGAGCAGTACTTC. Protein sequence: CASSTTRDRSYEQYF.

This CDR3 reads CASSLRQGVGQPQHF. CDR3 coding DNA: TGTGCCAGCAGTTTACGACAGGGAGTAGGTCAGCCCCAGCATTTT. V is TRBV27 and J is TRBJ1-5; 7 nucleotides line up with TRBD1. CDR3 length: 15 amino acids. The germline V gene has CDR1 MNHEY and CDR2 SMNVEV (reference sequence). Unmatched junction bases numbered 7, after V lost 2 bases and J lost 6 bases.

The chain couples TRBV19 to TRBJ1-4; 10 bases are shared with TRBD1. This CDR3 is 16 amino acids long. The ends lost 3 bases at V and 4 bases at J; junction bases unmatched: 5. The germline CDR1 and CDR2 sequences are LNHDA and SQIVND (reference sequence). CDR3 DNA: TGTGCCAGTAGTATGGGGACAGGGGATTTTAATGAAAAACTGTTTTTT. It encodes CASSMGTGDFNEKLFF.

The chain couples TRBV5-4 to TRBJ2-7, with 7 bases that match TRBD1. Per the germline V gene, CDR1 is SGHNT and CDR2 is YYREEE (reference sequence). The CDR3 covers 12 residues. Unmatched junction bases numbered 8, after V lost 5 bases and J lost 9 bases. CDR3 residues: CASRYPTGPQYF. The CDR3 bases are TGTGCCAGCAGATACCCGACAGGGCCGCAGTACTTC.

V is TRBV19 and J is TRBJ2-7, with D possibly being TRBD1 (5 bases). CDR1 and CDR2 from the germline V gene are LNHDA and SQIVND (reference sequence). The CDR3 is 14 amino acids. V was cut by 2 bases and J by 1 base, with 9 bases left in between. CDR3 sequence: CASSISDSSYEQYF. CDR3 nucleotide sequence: TGTGCCAGTAGTATATCAGACAGTTCCTACGAGCAGTACTTC.

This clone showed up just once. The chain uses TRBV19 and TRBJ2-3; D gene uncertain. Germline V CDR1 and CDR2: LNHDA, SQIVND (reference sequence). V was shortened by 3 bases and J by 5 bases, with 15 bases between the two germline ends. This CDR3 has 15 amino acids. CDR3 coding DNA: TGTGCCAGTAGTATGGGTGCGGCTGACCTAGATACGCAGTATTTT. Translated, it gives CASSMGAADLDTQYF. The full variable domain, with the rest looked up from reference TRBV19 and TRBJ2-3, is DGGITQSPKYLFRKEGQNVTLSCEQNLNHDAMYWYRQDPGQGLRLIYYSQIVNDFQKGDIAEGYSVSREKKESFPLTVTSAQKNPTAFYLCASSMGAADLDTQYFGPGTRLTVL.

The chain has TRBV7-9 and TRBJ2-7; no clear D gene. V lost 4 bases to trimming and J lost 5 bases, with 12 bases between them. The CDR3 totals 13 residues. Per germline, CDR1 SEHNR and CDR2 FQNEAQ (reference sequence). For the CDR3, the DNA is TGTGCCAGCAGCTCTTGGCGGTCCGACGAGCAGTACTTC. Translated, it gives CASSSWRSDEQYF.